Below, 22 T cell receptor beta chains from the same sample are listed, as sequenced in a study of blood T cell repertoires in COVID-19. Clones were sequenced by immunoSEQ multiplex PCR, and TCRdb holds only the in-frame ones, with some missing. There are about 170,000 clones in the sample; around four fifths occur only once, and around 13% lies in the top ten. Source material: peripheral blood. The source of these receptors is a woman between 65 and 79 years old with COVID-19, enrolled during active disease.

The chain is built from TRBV29-1 and TRBJ2-3, with D perhaps matching TRBD2 (6 bases). The CDR3 contains 13 residues. Germline lookup yields CDR1 SQVTM and CDR2 ANQGSEA. The ends were cut back, 6 bases at V and 2 bases at J, with 12 bases in the middle. The CDR3 is CSVGTPNTDTQYF. CDR3 DNA: TGCAGCGTCGGGACTCCGAACACAGATACGCAGTATTTT.

The J gene is TRBJ1-2, the V gene TRBV29-1; tentatively, D is TRBD1 (5 bases). Trimming removed 4 bases at V and 4 bases at J, with 13 bases between. This CDR3 has 13 amino acids. In germline, CDR1 is SQVTM, CDR2 ANQGSEA. The CDR3 DNA follows: TGCAGCGTTGCGGGGCGGGAGGGCTATGGCTACACCTTC. Protein: CSVAGREGYGYTF.

This chain links TRBV28 with TRBJ2-7; D remains unclear. Germline-derived CDR1 and CDR2 are MDHEN and SYDVKM. The CDR3 length is 13 residues. The V and J ends lost 5 bases and 2 bases respectively, with 10 bases between them. In DNA form, the CDR3 reads TGTGCCAGCAGTGAACCCCCGGCCTACGAGCAGTACTTC. Its protein product is CASSEPPAYEQYF. Based on the CDR3 plus reference TRBV28 and TRBJ2-7, the full variable domain is DVKVTQSSRYLVKRTGEKVFLECVQDMDHENMFWYRQDPGLGLRLIYFSYDVKMKEKGDIPEGYSVSREKKERFSLILESASTNQTSMYLCASSEPPAYEQYFGPGTRLTVT.

This clone came up once. This chain joins TRBV10-3 and TRBJ1-1; 8 bases are shared with TRBD1. This CDR3 has 14 residues. V gave up 5 bases and J gave up 5 bases; unmatched junction bases: 7. Per germline, CDR1 ENHRY and CDR2 SYGVKD. CDR3 DNA sequence: TGTGCCATCAGTCCCGACAGGGGAAATACTGAAGCTTTCTTT. Encoded protein: CAISPDRGNTEAFF.

The rearrangement joins TRBV28 to TRBJ2-6, with TRBD1 matching over 10 bases. CDR3 length: 17 residues. Germline CDR1 MDHEN, CDR2 SYDVKM. Trimming removed 6 bases from V and 0 bases from J; junction bases left unmatched: 5. CDR3 DNA sequence: TGTGCCAGCAGGGGACAGGGGACTAGCTCTGGGGCCAACGTCCTGACTTTC. Protein product: CASRGQGTSSGANVLTF. Using reference TRBV28 and TRBJ2-6 for the parts outside the CDR3, the full variable domain is DVKVTQSSRYLVKRTGEKVFLECVQDMDHENMFWYRQDPGLGLRLIYFSYDVKMKEKGDIPEGYSVSREKKERFSLILESASTNQTSMYLCASRGQGTSSGANVLTFGAGSRLTVL.

The chain employs TRBV2 and TRBJ2-7; tentative D call: TRBD1 (6 bases). V was pared by 4 bases and J by 5 bases, with 6 bases between. The CDR3 totals 11 residues. Per the germline V gene, CDR1 is SNHLY and CDR2 is FYNNEI. Here the CDR3 reads CASSGTDEQYV. CDR3 coding DNA: TGTGCCAGCAGTGGGACAGACGAGCAGTACGTC.

The chain links TRBV2 to TRBJ1-1, with unresolved D. Looked up from germline, CDR1 is SNHLY and CDR2 is FYNNEI. Trimming removed 8 bases at V and 5 bases at J, with 15 bases between. The CDR3 length is 13 residues. The CDR3 bases are TGTGCCAGCCGTCGGGGTGAAATAACTGAAGCTTTCTTT. Protein: CASRRGEITEAFF. Full variable domain (rest looked up from reference TRBV2 and TRBJ1-1): EPEVTQTPSHQVTQMGQEVILRCVPISNHLYFYWYRQILGQKVEFLVSFYNNEISEKSEIFDDQFSVERPDGSNFTLKIRSTKLEDSAMYFCASRRGEITEAFFGQGTRLTVV.

The chain is built from TRBV29-1 and TRBJ2-7, with TRBD1 matching over 9 bases. CDR3 length equals 15 residues. The V gene's germline CDR1 is SQVTM and CDR2 ANQGSEA. Germline trimming cut 4 bases from V and 0 bases from J; bases unmatched to any gene: 7. CDR3 residues: CSVVRTGDSSYEQYF. The CDR3 DNA follows: TGCAGCGTTGTGCGGACAGGGGATTCCTCCTACGAGCAGTACTTC.

V gene TRBV28 combines with J gene TRBJ1-5, with 9 bases identical to TRBD1. This CDR3 spans 18 amino acids. Germline V lookup: CDR1 MDHEN, CDR2 SYDVKM. Germline trimming cut 4 bases from V and 0 bases from J; bases unmatched to any gene: 10. CDR3 protein: CASSSYSGDRASNQPQHF. In DNA form, the CDR3 reads TGTGCCAGCAGTTCGTACTCCGGGGACAGGGCTAGCAATCAGCCCCAGCATTTT.

V and J are TRBV18 and TRBJ1-3; D remains ambiguous. Trimming pared 5 bases from V and 3 bases from J, leaving 17 bases between. Per germline, CDR1 KGHSH and CDR2 LQKENI. This CDR3 has 16 amino acids. The CDR3 spells CASSAKPGEYGNTIYF. CDR3 DNA sequence: TGTGCCAGCTCAGCGAAACCCGGGGAGTATGGAAACACCATATATTTT.

V usage is TRBV11-2 and J usage is TRBJ2-5, with D perhaps TRBD1 (6 bases). Germline V gene data show CDR1 as SGHAT and CDR2 as FQNNGV. V dropped 5 bases and J dropped 5 bases, with 21 bases sitting between them. This CDR3 is built from 16 residues. CDR3 coding DNA: TGTGCCAGCAGCCAGTCCCTGGCAGGGGTCATCGAGACCCAGTACTTC. Protein: CASSQSLAGVIETQYF.

CDR3 in amino acids: CAGRGPNEKLFF. CDR3 DNA: TGTGCCGGAAGGGGGCCTAATGAAAAACTGTTTTTT. The chain joins TRBV28 to TRBJ1-4; TRBD1 aligns across 7 bases. Germline-derived CDR1 and CDR2 are MDHEN and SYDVKM. The V segment lost 11 bases and the J segment 3 bases; nucleotides outside the gene matches: 3. This CDR3 region has 12 residues.

The chain is built from TRBV7-8 and TRBJ2-7; D remains unclear. Trimming took 1 base from V and 0 from J, leaving 10 bases between them. CDR3 size: 15 residues. Per the germline V gene, CDR1 is SGHVS and CDR2 is FQNEAQ. As DNA, the CDR3 is TGTGCCAGCAGCTTAGAAGCCGAGAGCTCCTACGAGCAGTACGTC. This codes for CASSLEAESSYEQYV.

This chain joins TRBV28 and TRBJ1-5, with D possibly being TRBD1 (6 bases). The CDR3 is made up of 14 amino acids. The germline V gene has CDR1 MDHEN and CDR2 SYDVKM. Trimming pared 8 bases from V and 6 bases from J, leaving 17 bases between. CDR3 in DNA: TGTGCCAGCCGTGGGACACAGATCGCTCAGCCCCAGCATTTT. As protein: CASRGTQIAQPQHF.

The gene calls are TRBV6-5 and TRBJ1-1; D call uncertain. The germline V gene has CDR1 MNHEY and CDR2 SVGAGI. Trimming shortened V by 2 bases and J by 2 bases, and 6 bases separated the two germline ends. The CDR3 runs to 13 residues. The CDR3 region has the DNA TGTGCCAGCAGTTACAATTTAAACACTGAAGCTTTCTTT. This encodes CASSYNLNTEAFF.

The CDR3 coding sequence is TGTGCCAGCAGTTTAGGGCTGCGGACAGGGTATGAAAAACTGTTTTTT. It specifies CASSLGLRTGYEKLFF. This chain connects TRBV28 to TRBJ1-4, with 8 bases identical to TRBD1. The CDR3 extends over 16 amino acids. Germline V gene sequence: CDR1 MDHEN, CDR2 SYDVKM. V shed 2 bases and J 6 bases; nucleotides not matched to a gene: 8.

This chain links TRBV19 with TRBJ1-5; 7 bases fit TRBD1. Germline-derived CDR1 and CDR2 are LNHDA and SQIVND (reference sequence). This CDR3 has 14 residues. Germline trimming cut 4 bases from V and 3 bases from J; bases unmatched to any gene: 3. The CDR3 is CASSRQGTNQPQHF. The CDR3 bases are TGTGCCAGTAGTAGACAGGGCACCAATCAGCCCCAGCATTTT. Drawing the rest from reference TRBV19 and TRBJ1-5, the complete variable domain is DGGITQSPKYLFRKEGQNVTLSCEQNLNHDAMYWYRQDPGQGLRLIYYSQIVNDFQKGDIAEGYSVSREKKESFPLTVTSAQKNPTAFYLCASSRQGTNQPQHFGDGTRLSIL.

This clone was recorded once. J is TRBJ1-1 and V is TRBV7-8; D call uncertain. Germline lookup yields CDR1 SGHVS and CDR2 FQNEAQ. Trimming pared 1 base from V and 1 base from J, leaving 7 bases between. The CDR3 covers 14 residues. The CDR3 spells CASSLDRGNTEAFF. The CDR3 nucleotides are TGTGCCAGCAGCTTAGATCGGGGGAACACTGAAGCTTTCTTT.

The V gene is TRBV7-8, the J gene TRBJ2-7; 12 positions agree with TRBD1. The germline V gene encodes CDR1 SGHVS and CDR2 FQNEAQ. The CDR3 is made up of 15 amino acids. The V gene end was trimmed by 1 base and the J gene end by 5 bases; junction bases not matched to a gene: 3. CDR3 bases: TGTGCCAGCAGCTTAGAGGGACAGGGGGCCCACGAGCAGTACTTC. Translation: CASSLEGQGAHEQYF.

The J gene is TRBJ2-3, the V gene TRBV5-8, with 10 bases matching TRBD2. This CDR3 spans 15 amino acids. Germline trimming cut 1 base from V and 4 bases from J; bases unmatched to any gene: 3. The germline CDR1 and CDR2 sequences are SGHTS and YDEGEE. The CDR3 protein is CASSLTSGASDTQYF. Written as DNA, the CDR3 is TGTGCCAGCAGCTTGACTAGCGGGGCGTCAGATACGCAGTATTTT.

V is TRBV11-1 and J is TRBJ2-7; a weak D match, TRBD2 (6 bases). CDR1 and CDR2 (germline): SGHAT, FQDESV (reference sequence). V was trimmed by 10 bases and J by 0 bases, leaving 16 bases between them. The CDR3 is made up of 14 amino acids. The CDR3 region has the DNA TGTGCCACCACGGAGGGCCGGGACTCCTACGAGCAGTACTTC. This encodes CATTEGRDSYEQYF.

The J gene is TRBJ2-5, the V gene TRBV28; tentatively, D is TRBD2 (5 bases). Germline-derived CDR1 and CDR2 are MDHEN and SYDVKM. V was shortened by 3 bases and J by 2 bases, with 22 bases between the two germline ends. This CDR3 has 18 residues. Written as DNA, the CDR3 is TGTGCCAGCAGTTTCCCCGGACTGGGCGGCCCGAGGCAAGAGACCCAGTACTTC. Protein: CASSFPGLGGPRQETQYF. Together with reference TRBV28 and TRBJ2-5, the CDR3 gives the full variable domain: DVKVTQSSRYLVKRTGEKVFLECVQDMDHENMFWYRQDPGLGLRLIYFSYDVKMKEKGDIPEGYSVSREKKERFSLILESASTNQTSMYLCASSFPGLGGPRQETQYFGPGTRLLVL.